The source of this T cell receptor beta chain is a study of identifying expanded T cells in peripheral blood. This clone has only a few counts. What it binds is not known. TCRdb keeps only in-frame clones here, not all; method: immunoSEQ multiplex PCR. The table shows 130,000 or so clones, with more than 75% occurring only once. Healthy donors had no documented immune events, such as infections, while sampled. V shed 8 bases and J shed 5 bases, with 9 bases lying between them. The germline V gene has CDR1 MNHEY and CDR2 SVGAGI. The CDR3 length is 12 residues. Study conclusions and caveats: Clone count variance between approximately 2-week samples rose with total template count. Technical replicates showed approximately 1.2 changed clones; two weeks about 16.4; four weeks 19.

The receptor was derived from a person aged 18 to 70 in good health. The specimen sequenced was blood. V is TRBV6-5 and J is TRBJ1-4; a weak D match, TRBD1 (6 bases). CDR3 in DNA: TGTGCCAGCCAGGGGCAGAATGAAAAACTGTTTTTT. Translation gives CASQGQNEKLFF.